This T cell receptor (beta chain) derives from a study of blood T cell repertoires in COVID-19. TCRdb's table, derived via immunoSEQ multiplex PCR, lists solely in-frame clones and lacks some. Of around 23,000 clones listed, over 60% are singletons. A few counts support this clone. Trimming took 6 bases from V and 0 from J, leaving 8 bases between them. CDR1 and CDR2 (germline): ENHRY, SYGVKD. CDR3 size: 13 residues. The chain carries TRBV10-3 and TRBJ1-1; D gene unclear. The sequence was obtained from a woman aged 80 or older with acute or convalescent COVID-19. The sample was peripheral blood. CDR3 DNA: TGTGCCATCAGGCGAGGCTTGAACACTGAAGCTTTCTTT. It codes for CAIRRGLNTEAFF.